The rows below give T cell receptor beta chains drawn from one sample of a study of lymphopenia after photon versus proton radiotherapy. The protocol was immunoSEQ multiplex PCR, while the TCRdb copy is restricted to in-frame clones and leaves out a portion. The table lists just over 25,000 clones, around 83% of them singletons, with under 6.5% in the top ten. Sample: peripheral blood, taken from a patient treated with photon-based radiotherapy. The origin of the receptors is a young man with gastric cancer. Both conserved end residues are part of each CDR3. D genes are given only for firm matches. Rows may omit the clone size; those that give it use once, few, many or a size class.

size	V	J	D	DNA	CDR3
NA	TRBV7-2	TRBJ2-7	TRBD2	TGTGCCAGCAGCTTGACTAGCGGGAGGGCCGTAACCGAGCAGTACTTC	CASSLTSGRAVTEQYF
NA	TRBV6-1	TRBJ1-2	NA	TGTGCCAGCAGTGAACCCAGGGGTGGCTACACCTTC	CASSEPRGGYTF
NA	TRBV11-3	TRBJ1-2	TRBD1	TGTGCCAGCAAACGAAGACAGGGGGCTGACTACACCTTC	CASKRRQGADYTF
NA	TRBV11-3	TRBJ2-1	TRBD2	TGTGCCAGCACCATGGCTAGCGGATACAATGAGCAGTTCTTC	CASTMASGYNEQFF
NA	TRBV19	TRBJ1-6	NA	TGTGCCAGTAGTATCCAGGACCTAGGGGATTCACCCCTCCACTTT	CASSIQDLGDSPLHF
NA	TRBV7-2	TRBJ2-7	TRBD1	TGTGCCAGCAGCCAAGGACAGGGTACCTACGAGCAGTACTTC	CASSQGQGTYEQYF
NA	TRBV27	TRBJ2-1	TRBD2	TGTGCCAGCAGTCCCACTAGCGGGGGGGCCTCCCACAATGAGCAGTTCTTC	CASSPTSGGASHNEQFF
once	TRBV11-3	TRBJ2-4	NA	TGTGCCAGCAGCTTAGATCAGGGGGGCTCGGTAGCCAAAAACATTCAGTACTTC	CASSLDQGGSVAKNIQYF
NA	TRBV11-1	TRBJ1-4	TRBD1	TGTGCCAGCAGCGCTCCTGTCCAGGGGGGAGATGAAAAACTGTTTTTT	CASSAPVQGGDEKLFF
NA	TRBV5-1	TRBJ2-3	NA	TGCGCCAGCAGTTCGACAGACAGCACAGATACGCAGTATTTT	CASSSTDSTDTQYF
NA	TRBV6-5	TRBJ2-7	TRBD1	TGTGCCAGCACCGCCCGCTTAGGGGGCCTCTACGAGCAGTACTTC	CASTARLGGLYEQYF
NA	TRBV7-7	TRBJ2-3	NA	TGTGCCAGCAGCGAGGCTACAGATACGCAGTATTTT	CASSEATDTQYF
NA	TRBV9	TRBJ2-5	TRBD1	TGTGCCAGCAGCGTAGTGGGACAGGGGACAACCCAGTACTTC	CASSVVGQGTTQYF
NA	TRBV27	TRBJ1-1	NA	TGTGCCAGCAGTTCGACGATGGAGTCTGAAGCTTTCTTT	CASSSTMESEAFF
NA	TRBV6-5	TRBJ1-4	NA	TGTGCCAGCAGCTGGGGACACCAGAAGGAAAAACTGTTTTTT	CASSWGHQKEKLFF
NA	TRBV6-6	TRBJ1-6	NA	TGTGCCAGCACTACAGCGTCCTCCTATAATTCACCCCTCCACTTT	CASTTASSYNSPLHF
NA	TRBV28	TRBJ1-5	NA	TGTGCCAGCAGTTTATTGCGCAGGAAAGATCAGCCCCAGCATTTT	CASSLLRRKDQPQHF
NA	TRBV9	TRBJ2-7	NA	TGTGCCAGCAGCGTTAGCAGGAGTGGATACGAGCAGTACTTC	CASSVSRSGYEQYF
medium-sized	TRBV9	TRBJ1-1	NA	TGTGCCAGCAGCGTTAGTACAGGGAGCACTGAAGCTTTCTTT	CASSVSTGSTEAFF
NA	TRBV7-9	TRBJ1-1	NA	TGTGCCAGCAGCTTTAATATGGGGCCCACTAACACTGAAGCTTTCTTT	CASSFNMGPTNTEAFF
NA	TRBV5-1	TRBJ2-1	TRBD2	TGCGCCAGCAGGGGACTAGCGAGTTACAATGAGCAGTTCTTC	CASRGLASYNEQFF
NA	TRBV2	TRBJ2-6	NA	TGTGCCAGCAGCGGGACACCTGGGGCCAACGTCCTGACTTTC	CASSGTPGANVLTF
NA	TRBV27	TRBJ2-6	NA	TGTGCCAGCAGTACTACGGGACTCGCTGGGGCCAACGTCCTGACTTTC	CASSTTGLAGANVLTF
NA	TRBV5-1	TRBJ2-2	TRBD2	TGCGCCAGCAGCGCGCGGACAGGGGGGACTAGCGGGTACACCGGGGAGCTGTTTTTT	CASSARTGGTSGYTGELFF
few	TRBV28	TRBJ1-5	NA	TGTGCCAGCAGTTTCTCGAACAATCAGCCCCAGCATTTT	CASSFSNNQPQHF
once	TRBV27	TRBJ2-1	NA	TGTGCCAGCAGTTCCCAGCTGGGGAATGAGCAGTTCTTC	CASSSQLGNEQFF
NA	TRBV27	TRBJ1-2	TRBD1	TGTGCCAGCAGTTCCATAGGACAGGTCTATGGCTACACCTTC	CASSSIGQVYGYTF
NA	TRBV10-3	TRBJ2-1	TRBD2	TGTGCCATCAGTGAGTTCGTTACTAGCGGGGGCTACAATGAGCAGTTCTTC	CAISEFVTSGGYNEQFF
NA	TRBV29-1	TRBJ1-2	NA	TGCAGCGTTCACGACCCCGGGACATCAAACTATGGCTACACCTTC	CSVHDPGTSNYGYTF
few	TRBV10-3	TRBJ2-1	NA	TGTGCCATCAGGGGCCTCCGGGGAACCAATGAGCAGTTCTTC	CAIRGLRGTNEQFF
NA	TRBV12-5	TRBJ1-5	NA	TGTGCTAGTGGTCCCGACAGCCGTTGGCCCCAGCATTTT	CASGPDSRWPQHF
NA	TRBV19	TRBJ2-1	NA	TGTGCCAGTAGTACCTCCTCTAGCGCCCACTACAATGAGCAGTTCTTC	CASSTSSSAHYNEQFF
NA	TRBV28	TRBJ2-5	TRBD2	TGTGCCAGCAGCCCAAGGGAGGGAGGGGCAGAGACCCAGTACTTC	CASSPREGGAETQYF
NA	TRBV4-1	TRBJ2-3	NA	TGCGCCAGCAGCCATCCTACCTCTAGCACAGATACGCAGTATTTT	CASSHPTSSTDTQYF
NA	TRBV28	TRBJ1-1	TRBD1	TGTGCCAGCAGTCCCCCCTCCGGGACAGCTGAAGCTTTCTTT	CASSPPSGTAEAFF
NA	TRBV10-2	TRBJ2-3	NA	TGCGCCAGCAGTGATAAGTTAACGGGGGGCCCAGATACGCAGTATTTT	CASSDKLTGGPDTQYF
NA	TRBV4-1	TRBJ2-3	NA	TGCGCCAGCAGCCAAGCTAAAACAGGCGGCACAGATACGCAGTATTTT	CASSQAKTGGTDTQYF
NA	TRBV28	TRBJ2-2	TRBD2	TGTGCCAGCAGTTTATTAGCGGGAGGGCCCGGGGAGCTGTTTTTT	CASSLLAGGPGELFF
NA	TRBV6-1	TRBJ1-2	NA	TGTGCCAGCAGCCTGGACGGCTATGGCTACACCTTC	CASSLDGYGYTF
NA	TRBV5-5	TRBJ2-7	NA	TGTGCCAGCAGCTTATCGCCCGTCGCAGGGGACTACGAGCAGTACTTC	CASSLSPVAGDYEQYF
NA	TRBV18	TRBJ2-3	NA	TGTGCCAGCTCACCAAGGGGCAGAACTAGCACAGATACGCAGTATTTT	CASSPRGRTSTDTQYF
few	TRBV4-1	TRBJ2-6	TRBD2	TGCGCCAGCAGCCCAAGCGACTGGAGCGGGAGGTCCAACGTCCTGACTTTC	CASSPSDWSGRSNVLTF
few	TRBV5-1	TRBJ2-2	TRBD1	TGCGCCAGCAGCTGGACAGGAAGCCCCGGGGAGCTGTTTTTT	CASSWTGSPGELFF
NA	TRBV2	TRBJ1-4	TRBD1	TGTGCCAGCAGGGAGACAGGGGATAATGAAAAACTGTTTTTT	CASRETGDNEKLFF
once	TRBV19	TRBJ1-1	NA	TGTGCCAGTAGTATAGTAACTGAAGCTTTCTTT	CASSIVTEAFF
NA	TRBV15	TRBJ1-2	NA	TGTGCCACCAGCAGCGAGCGCTACGGGGGCTATGGCTACACCTTC	CATSSERYGGYGYTF
NA	TRBV4-3	TRBJ2-7	TRBD1	TGCGCCAGCAGCCAAGATCTAGGCAGGACAGGATACGAGCAGTACTTC	CASSQDLGRTGYEQYF